The 30 T cell receptor beta chains listed next were all sequenced from one sample in a study of OX40 agonist ivuxolimab in advanced cancers. Clones were read by immunoSEQ multiplex PCR, and TCRdb kept only the in-frame ones, dropping some. The repertoire consists of about 57,000 clones, with approximately 83% occurring once and the leading ten covering approximately 4.5%. The specimen was CD4+ or CD8+ T cells sorted from blood, collected in a trial of the OX40 agonist ivuxolimab. The receptor set was obtained from an adult with an advanced solid tumor such as melanoma, head and neck, liver or kidney cancer.

The genes are TRBV7-3 and TRBJ2-7, with TRBD2 matching over 12 bases. CDR3 length: 14 residues. V was clipped by 5 bases and J by 6 bases; unmatched bases: 5. Germline CDR1 reads SGHTA; CDR2 reads FQGTGA. CDR3 region: CASSRLAGAGEQYF. CDR3 nucleotide sequence: TGTGCCAGCAGCCGACTAGCGGGAGCTGGCGAGCAGTACTTC.

This chain links TRBV9 with TRBJ2-2; D is ambiguous. The CDR3 is 16 amino acids. Looked up from germline, CDR1 is SGDLS and CDR2 is YYNGEE. V was cut by 2 bases and J by 0 bases, with 11 bases left in between. DNA for the CDR3: TGTGCCAGCAGCGTCGGCATCCTTCCGAACACCGGGGAGCTGTTTTTT. Amino acids: CASSVGILPNTGELFF.

On this clone: This sequence may be a read error, since a much larger clone differs from it by one base. The chain has TRBV11-2 and TRBJ2-7; no clear D gene. Germline CDR1 reads SGHAT; CDR2 reads FQNNGV. Trimming removed 0 bases at V and 3 bases at J, with 0 bases between. This CDR3 has 11 amino acids. CDR3 sequence: CASSLDYEQYF. CDR3 nucleotide sequence: TGTGCCAGCAGCTTAGACTACGAGCAGTACTTC. Using reference TRBV11-2 and TRBJ2-7 for the parts outside the CDR3, the full variable domain is EAGVAQSPRYKIIEKRQSVAFWCNPISGHATLYWYQQILGQGPKLLIQFQNNGVVDDSQLPKDRFSAERLKGVDSTLKIQPAKLEDSAVYLCASSLDYEQYFGPGTRLTVT.

The chain joins TRBV5-1 to TRBJ2-2, with TRBD2 identical over 8 bases. CDR1 and CDR2 (germline): SGHRS, YFSETQ. The J segment lost 4 bases and the V segment lost 2 bases, leaving 4 bases of the junction unmatched. This CDR3 region has 15 residues. Here the CDR3 DNA reads TGCGCCAGCAGCTTTTGGACTAGCACCACCGGGGAGCTGTTTTTT. Its translation: CASSFWTSTTGELFF.

The genes are TRBV7-9 and TRBJ2-1, with 12 bases identical to TRBD1. In germline, CDR1 is SEHNR, CDR2 FQNEAQ (reference sequence). Losses at the gene ends were 1 base for V and 4 bases for J; bases not matched to a gene: 2. The length of the CDR3 is 16 residues. CDR3 amino acids: CASSLVGQGAYNEQFF. CDR3 bases: TGTGCCAGCAGCTTAGTGGGACAGGGGGCTTACAATGAGCAGTTCTTC. Filled out from reference TRBV7-9 and TRBJ2-1, the complete variable domain reads DTGVSQNPRHKITKRGQNVTFRCDPISEHNRLYWYRQTLGQGPEFLTYFQNEAQLEKSRLLSDRFSAERPKGSFSTLEIQRTEQGDSAMYLCASSLVGQGAYNEQFFGPGTRLTVL.

The V call is TRBV7-8, the J call TRBJ1-4; perhaps TRBD1 as D (5 bases). The CDR3 covers 14 residues. The ends were cut back, 4 bases at V and 10 bases at J, with 16 bases in the middle. Germline-derived CDR1 and CDR2 are SGHVS and FQNEAQ. CDR3 residues: CASSSWSTGRKLFF. In DNA, the CDR3 is TGTGCCAGCAGCTCCTGGTCGACGGGGCGAAAACTGTTTTTT.

The chain joins TRBV30 to TRBJ1-1; D call uncertain. The CDR3 totals 12 residues. Germline-derived CDR1 and CDR2 are GTSNPN and SVGIG (reference sequence). With 2 bases removed from V and 3 bases from J, the gap between germline ends came to 7 bases. The CDR3 bases are TGTGCCTGGAGTCCATGGGACACTGAAGCTTTCTTT. As protein: CAWSPWDTEAFF.

The gene calls are TRBV6-6 and TRBJ2-7; 8 bases are a match to TRBD1. The V segment lost 2 bases and the J segment 5 bases; nucleotides outside the gene matches: 2. The CDR3 is 13 amino acids. CDR1 MNHNY and CDR2 SVGAGI come from the germline V gene (reference sequence). CDR3 sequence (DNA): TGTGCCAGCAGTTACGACAGGGGAGACGAGCAGTACTTC. Translating gives CASSYDRGDEQYF.

The chain's CDR3 is CASSDLRGGSGYTF. The CDR3, as DNA: TGTGCCAGCAGTGATCTACGGGGGGGATCTGGCTACACCTTC. The rearrangement joins TRBV2 to TRBJ1-2, with D possibly TRBD1 on 5 matching bases. Germline values: CDR1 SNHLY, CDR2 FYNNEI. Trimming stripped 3 bases from V and 7 bases from J, with 15 bases between. The length of the CDR3 is 14 residues.

This rearrangement joins TRBV28 to TRBJ2-3, with no clear D. Trimming removed 9 bases from V and 0 bases from J, with 10 bases in between. This CDR3 is 13 amino acids long. Germline loops: CDR1 MDHEN, CDR2 SYDVKM. This CDR3 reads CASTPSSTDTQYF. The CDR3 DNA sequence: TGTGCCAGTACTCCATCAAGCACAGATACGCAGTATTTT.

This clone was detected only a few times. The chain joins TRBV18 to TRBJ1-5; D is ambiguous. The germline gives CDR1 KGHSH, CDR2 LQKENI. V was trimmed by 3 bases and J by 4 bases, leaving 13 bases between them. The CDR3 runs to 15 residues. The CDR3 loop reads CASSPDPGENQPQHF. CDR3 nucleotide sequence: TGTGCCAGCTCACCGGATCCTGGGGAGAATCAGCCCCAGCATTTT.

Concerning this clone itself: Germline is not matched at one junction end, which may reflect a read error. The chain carries TRBV5-4 and TRBJ2-1, with 11 bases aligning to TRBD1. The CDR3 runs to 14 residues. CDR1 and CDR2 from the germline V gene are SGHNT and YYREEE (reference sequence). For the CDR3, the DNA is TGCGCCAGCAGCGCGGACAGGGGGCGGAATGAGCAGTTCTTC. Residues: CASSADRGRNEQFF. The full variable domain, in which reference TRBV5-4 and TRBJ2-1 provide the parts outside the CDR3, is ETGVTQSPTHLIKTRGQQVTLRCSSQSGHNTVSWYQQALGQGPQFIFQYYREEENGRGNFPPRFSGLQFPNYSSELNVNALELDDSALYLCASSADRGRNEQFFGPGTRLTVL.

For the CDR3, the DNA is TGTGCCAGCAGCCCCCCCGGGACAAACTACGAGCAGTACTTC. Its protein product is CASSPPGTNYEQYF. The chain recombines TRBV11-1 with TRBJ2-7; possibly TRBD1 for D (6 bases). This CDR3 comprises 14 residues. The germline V gene encodes CDR1 SGHAT and CDR2 FQDESV (reference sequence). V dropped 5 bases and J dropped 3 bases, with 14 bases sitting between them.

The chain couples TRBV7-3 to TRBJ2-1, with D possibly TRBD2 on 6 matching bases. The CDR3 totals 15 residues. Germline assignment: CDR1 SGHTA and CDR2 FQGTGA. V was pared by 4 bases and J by 10 bases, with 20 bases between. CDR3 bases: TGTGCCAGCAGCTCCACGGGACTGGTACAAGAGGAGCAGTTCTTC. Translating gives CASSSTGLVQEEQFF.

The J gene is TRBJ1-2, the V gene TRBV28; 9 bases agree with TRBD1. CDR3 length: 13 residues. After removal of 6 bases from V and 8 bases from J, the junction contained 7 bases not matched to a gene. The germline V gene has CDR1 MDHEN and CDR2 SYDVKM. The CDR3 DNA follows: TGTGCCAGCAGACAGGGGGCGAGGATGGGCTACACCTTC. It specifies CASRQGARMGYTF.

In its sample, this clone is medium-sized (0.01 to 0.1%). The chain couples TRBV10-3 to TRBJ1-6; no firm D call. The CDR3 has 13 amino acids. Per the germline V gene, CDR1 is ENHRY and CDR2 is SYGVKD. The V and J ends lost 7 bases and 10 bases respectively, with 14 bases between them. CDR3 sequence: CAITDNPISPLHF. In nucleotides, the CDR3 is TGTGCCATCACTGACAATCCGATCTCACCCCTCCACTTT.

The CDR3 protein is CASSPPGTYYNEQFF. The CDR3 region has the DNA TGTGCCAGCTCACCACCAGGGACTTACTACAATGAGCAGTTCTTC. This chain connects TRBV18 to TRBJ2-1, with D possibly TRBD2 on 6 matching bases. Germline V gene data show CDR1 as KGHSH and CDR2 as LQKENI. The V gene lost 0 bases and the J gene lost 3 bases, with 9 bases spanning the gap. The CDR3 is made up of 15 amino acids.

This clone has a handful of counts. The rearrangement uses TRBV7-2 and TRBJ2-5; 8 nucleotides line up with TRBD1. Trimming took 2 bases from V and 6 from J; bases not matched to a gene: 2. The CDR3 sequence is 13 residues long. The germline V gene has CDR1 SGHTA and CDR2 FQGNSA. The CDR3 nucleotides are TGTGCCAGCAGCTTACAGGGGGCGAAGACCCAGTACTTC. Amino acids: CASSLQGAKTQYF.

This sequence joins TRBV13 and TRBJ2-1; D call uncertain. Deletions cut 3 bases from V and 5 bases from J, with 20 bases between. CDR3 size: 17 residues. From germline, CDR1 is PRHDT and CDR2 FYEKMQ (reference sequence). CDR3 bases: TGTGCCAGCAGCTTCTCTTCGGGCTGGGGTACGGACAATGAGCAGTTCTTC. Its translation is CASSFSSGWGTDNEQFF.

This chain uses TRBV18 with TRBJ1-3; the D is unclear. Germline V gene sequence: CDR1 KGHSH, CDR2 LQKENI. Trimming pared 2 bases from V and 0 bases from J, leaving 5 bases between. The CDR3 covers 14 residues. As DNA, the CDR3 is TGTGCCAGCTCACCAGGGGACTCTGGAAACACCATATATTTT. This gives the protein CASSPGDSGNTIYF.

This clone showed up just once. CDR3 in amino acids: CATSSGVGTGRNEQFF. The DNA of the CDR3 is TGTGCCACCAGCAGTGGGGTGGGGACAGGGAGGAATGAGCAGTTCTTC. The J gene is TRBJ2-1, the V gene TRBV15, with 9 bases that match TRBD1. After removal of 3 bases from V and 7 bases from J, the junction contained 10 bases not matched to a gene. Germline V gene lookup returns CDR1 LNHNV and CDR2 YYDKDF (reference sequence). This CDR3 has 16 residues.

V and J are TRBV19 and TRBJ2-7; a weak D match, TRBD1 (7 bases). Germline CDR1 reads LNHDA; CDR2 reads SQIVND (reference sequence). CDR3 size: 15 residues. V lost 3 bases, J lost 6 bases, and 18 bases lay in between. The CDR3 loop reads CASSMFGQGGSEQYF. In nucleotides, the CDR3 is TGTGCCAGTAGTATGTTTGGCCAGGGGGGAAGCGAGCAGTACTTC.

This clone was seen a handful of times. The chain combines TRBV9 with TRBJ2-3, with D tentatively TRBD1 (5 bases). Germline CDR1 SGDLS, CDR2 YYNGEE. V shed 2 bases and J shed 4 bases, with 11 bases lying between them. The CDR3 covers 14 residues. For the CDR3, the DNA is TGTGCCAGCAGCGTCGGGCAGGGTTCAGATACGCAGTATTTT. It encodes CASSVGQGSDTQYF.

This clone was counted a few times. V and J are TRBV5-8 and TRBJ2-3, with D perhaps matching TRBD1 (5 bases). The CDR3 covers 15 residues. Germline CDR1 and CDR2: SGHTS and YDEGEE. Trimming stripped 5 bases from V and 5 bases from J, with 18 bases between. This CDR3 is CASRPKGSVIDTQYF. The CDR3 DNA reads TGTGCCAGCAGGCCCAAGGGGTCGGTTATAGATACGCAGTATTTT.

The rearrangement links TRBV19 to TRBJ2-1; D might be TRBD1 (6 bases). The V gene lost 3 bases and the J gene lost 8 bases, with 11 bases spanning the gap. The germline V gene encodes CDR1 LNHDA and CDR2 SQIVND (reference sequence). This CDR3 comprises 13 residues. This CDR3 reads CASSMTRGDEQFF. The CDR3 coding sequence is TGTGCCAGTAGTATGACCAGGGGCGATGAGCAGTTCTTC.

J is TRBJ2-1 and V is TRBV27; D is possibly TRBD2 (5 bases). Trimming removed 6 bases from V and 4 bases from J, with 13 bases in between. Germline lookup yields CDR1 MNHEY and CDR2 SMNVEV (reference sequence). This CDR3 contains 14 residues. For the CDR3, the DNA is TGTGCCAGCAGAGCGGTTCAGGCATACAATGAGCAGTTCTTC. As protein: CASRAVQAYNEQFF.

The CDR3 protein is CSAIPHNEQFF. Written as DNA, the CDR3 is TGCAGTGCTATCCCACACAATGAGCAGTTCTTC. The chain joins TRBV20-1 to TRBJ2-1; D remains unclear. CDR3 size: 11 residues. V lost 4 bases to trimming and J lost 5 bases, with 6 bases between them. Germline assignment: CDR1 DFQATT and CDR2 SNEGSKA (reference sequence).

The rearrangement joins TRBV2 to TRBJ2-7, with a weak D call TRBD2 (6 bases). Germline loops: CDR1 SNHLY, CDR2 FYNNEI. Between the trimmed V and J ends, which lost 4 bases and 0 bases, there was a span of 10 bases. The CDR3 totals 14 residues. CDR3 sequence (DNA): TGTGCCAGCAGTGTAGCGGCGAGCTCCTACGAGCAGTACTTC. Translation: CASSVAASSYEQYF.

The chain links TRBV29-1 to TRBJ2-2; D possibly corresponds to TRBD2 (6 bases). This CDR3 has 12 amino acids. Looked up from germline, CDR1 is SQVTM and CDR2 is ANQGSEA. Deletions cut 6 bases from V and 5 bases from J, with 10 bases between. CDR3 in amino acids: CSVVGGTGELFF. Here the CDR3 DNA reads TGCAGCGTGGTCGGAGGGACCGGGGAGCTGTTTTTT.

The J gene is TRBJ2-1, the V gene TRBV23-1; 7 bases are shared with TRBD2. TRBV23-1 is filed as an ORF, its function uncertain. The CDR3 runs 24 residues. J lost 0 bases, V lost 0 bases, and 26 bases had no gene match. The CDR3 is CASSQSRWAVGPMAGAGSYNEQFF. CDR3 coding DNA: TGCGCCAGCAGTCAATCGCGGTGGGCCGTAGGCCCTATGGCGGGAGCCGGCTCCTACAATGAGCAGTTCTTC.